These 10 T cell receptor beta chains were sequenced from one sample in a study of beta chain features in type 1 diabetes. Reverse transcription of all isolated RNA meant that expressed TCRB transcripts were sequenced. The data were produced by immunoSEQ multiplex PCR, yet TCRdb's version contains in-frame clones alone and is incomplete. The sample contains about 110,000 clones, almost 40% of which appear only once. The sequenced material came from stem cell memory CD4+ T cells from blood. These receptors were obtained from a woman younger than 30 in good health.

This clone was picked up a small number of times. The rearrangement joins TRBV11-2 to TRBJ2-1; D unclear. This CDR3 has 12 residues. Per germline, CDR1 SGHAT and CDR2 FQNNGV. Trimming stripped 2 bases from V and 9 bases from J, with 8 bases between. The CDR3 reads CASSLRGSEQFF. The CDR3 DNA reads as TGTGCCAGCAGCTTAAGAGGTAGTGAGCAGTTCTTC.

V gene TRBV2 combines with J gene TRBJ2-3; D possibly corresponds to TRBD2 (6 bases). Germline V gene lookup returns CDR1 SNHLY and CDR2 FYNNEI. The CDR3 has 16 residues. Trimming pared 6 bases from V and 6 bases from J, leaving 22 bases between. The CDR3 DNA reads TGTGCCAGCAGGGAGGGAGAGACTATGAGGTCCGATACGCAGTATTTT. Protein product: CASREGETMRSDTQYF.

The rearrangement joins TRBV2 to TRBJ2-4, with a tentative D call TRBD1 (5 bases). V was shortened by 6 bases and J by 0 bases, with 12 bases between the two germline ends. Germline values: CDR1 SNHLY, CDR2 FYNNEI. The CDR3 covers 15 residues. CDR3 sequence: CASREPGIAKNIQYF. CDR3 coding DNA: TGTGCCAGCAGGGAACCAGGGATAGCCAAAAACATTCAGTACTTC.

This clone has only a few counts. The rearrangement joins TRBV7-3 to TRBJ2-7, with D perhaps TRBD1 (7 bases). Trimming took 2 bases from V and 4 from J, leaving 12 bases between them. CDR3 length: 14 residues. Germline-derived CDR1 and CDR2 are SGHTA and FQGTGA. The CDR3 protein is CASSLGGGAYEQYF. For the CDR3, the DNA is TGTGCCAGCAGCTTAGGAGGGGGCGCGTACGAGCAGTACTTC.

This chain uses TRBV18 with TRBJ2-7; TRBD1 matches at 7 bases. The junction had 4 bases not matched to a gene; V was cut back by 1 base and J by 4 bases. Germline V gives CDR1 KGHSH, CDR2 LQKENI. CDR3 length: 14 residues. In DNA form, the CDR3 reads TGTGCCAGCTCACCACGAAGGGGGCAGTACGAGCAGTACTTC. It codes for CASSPRRGQYEQYF.

The CDR3, as DNA: TGTGCCATCAGCCGACTAGGTCGGGGCACAGATACGCAGTATTTT. It is translated as CAISRLGRGTDTQYF. The chain recombines TRBV10-3 with TRBJ2-3, with D possibly matching TRBD2 (6 bases). The CDR3 totals 15 residues. Germline V lookup: CDR1 ENHRY, CDR2 SYGVKD. V lost 6 bases, J lost 1 base, and 14 bases lay in between.

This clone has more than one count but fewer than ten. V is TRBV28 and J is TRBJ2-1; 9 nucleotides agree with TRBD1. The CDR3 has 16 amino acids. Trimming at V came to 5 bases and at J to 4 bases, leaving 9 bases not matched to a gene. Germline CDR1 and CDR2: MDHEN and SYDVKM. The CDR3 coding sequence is TGTGCCAGCAGTCCGGGACAGGGAGGGGGATACAATGAGCAGTTCTTC. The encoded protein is CASSPGQGGGYNEQFF.

CDR3 sequence (DNA): TGTGCCAGCAGGGCCCCAGGGCTAACTAATGAAAAACTGTTTTTT. This encodes CASRAPGLTNEKLFF. This chain uses TRBV28 with TRBJ1-4; D perhaps matches TRBD1 (5 bases). V shed 6 bases and J shed 1 base, with 12 bases lying between them. The germline V gene has CDR1 MDHEN and CDR2 SYDVKM. There are 15 residues in the CDR3. The variable domain in full, with the rest retrieved from reference TRBV28 and TRBJ1-4, is DVKVTQSSRYLVKRTGEKVFLECVQDMDHENMFWYRQDPGLGLRLIYFSYDVKMKEKGDIPEGYSVSREKKERFSLILESASTNQTSMYLCASRAPGLTNEKLFFGSGTQLSVL.

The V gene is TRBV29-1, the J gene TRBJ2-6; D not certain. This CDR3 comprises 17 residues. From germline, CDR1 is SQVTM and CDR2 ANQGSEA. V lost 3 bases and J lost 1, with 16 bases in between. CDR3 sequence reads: CSVDPTLEPSGANVLTF. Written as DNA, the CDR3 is TGCAGCGTTGATCCGACACTCGAGCCGTCTGGGGCCAACGTCCTGACTTTC.

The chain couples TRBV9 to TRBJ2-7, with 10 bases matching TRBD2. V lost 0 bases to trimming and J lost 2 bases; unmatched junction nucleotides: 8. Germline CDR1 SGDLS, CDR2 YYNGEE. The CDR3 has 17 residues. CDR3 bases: TGTGCCAGCAGCGTAGGGGGATCAGCGGGAGGGACCTACGAGCAGTACTTC. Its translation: CASSVGGSAGGTYEQYF.